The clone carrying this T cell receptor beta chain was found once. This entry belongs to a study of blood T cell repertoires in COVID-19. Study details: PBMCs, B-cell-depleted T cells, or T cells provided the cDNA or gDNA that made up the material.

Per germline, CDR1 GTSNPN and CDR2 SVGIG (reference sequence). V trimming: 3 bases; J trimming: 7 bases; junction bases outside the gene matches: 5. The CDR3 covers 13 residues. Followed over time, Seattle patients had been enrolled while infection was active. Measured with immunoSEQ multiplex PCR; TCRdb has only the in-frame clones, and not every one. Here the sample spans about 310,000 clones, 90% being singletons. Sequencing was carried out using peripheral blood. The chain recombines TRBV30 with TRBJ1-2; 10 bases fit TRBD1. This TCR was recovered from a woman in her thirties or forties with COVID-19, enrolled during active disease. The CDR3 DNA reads TGTGCCTGGAGATTGGACAGGGGGTTTGGCTACACCTTC. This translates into CAWRLDRGFGYTF.